The next 23 T cell receptor beta chains were all read from a single sample in a study of siplizumab effects on memory and regulatory T cells. Measured with immunoSEQ multiplex PCR; TCRdb has only the in-frame clones, and not every one. The sample has more than 45,000 clones; about 92% are singletons. Sequenced: CD8+ T cells sorted from blood. These receptors all come from a human donor in good health.

Remarks on this clone: A junction end diverges from the germline sequence, so it may reflect a read error. This chain links TRBV6-5 with TRBJ2-1, with D maybe TRBD2 (5 bases). CDR3 length equals 13 residues. Germline V lookup: CDR1 MNHEY, CDR2 SVGAGI. In DNA form, the CDR3 reads TGTGCCAGCAGTTTTGCTAGCTACGATGAGCAGTTCTTC. Amino acids: CASSFASYDEQFF.

The chain joins TRBV5-6 to TRBJ2-7; D gene unclear. Trimming took 2 bases from V and 2 from J, leaving 14 bases between them. The CDR3 spans 15 residues. The germline gives CDR1 SGHDT, CDR2 YYEEEE. CDR3 in DNA: TGTGCCAGCAGCTTAGGTGGCAGGTCTCCCTACGAGCAGTACTTC. Its translation is CASSLGGRSPYEQYF.

DNA for the CDR3: TGTGCCAGCAGGCCCGAATACACCGGGGAGCTGTTTTTT. This sequence encodes CASRPEYTGELFF. The chain is built from TRBV9 and TRBJ2-2; D call uncertain. CDR1 is SGDLS, CDR2 YYNGEE, per germline. V lost 5 bases, J lost 3 bases, and 8 bases lay in between. This CDR3 has 13 residues.

The chain uses TRBV27 and TRBJ2-5, with a tentative D call TRBD1 (5 bases). CDR1 and CDR2 (germline): MNHEY, SMNVEV (reference sequence). This CDR3 is 16 amino acids long. Trimming removed 6 bases at V and 4 bases at J, with 21 bases between. In DNA form, the CDR3 reads TGTGCCAGCAGCCCCCTTGGGGTCGGCAGGGTAGAGACCCAGTACTTC. It is translated as CASSPLGVGRVETQYF.

V and J are TRBV29-1 and TRBJ1-2, with 10 bases aligning to TRBD1. CDR3 size: 14 residues. V was clipped by 7 bases and J by 3 bases; unmatched bases: 8. Germline V gives CDR1 SQVTM, CDR2 ANQGSEA. The CDR3 loop reads CSAQTGGADYGYTF. Written as DNA, the CDR3 is TGCAGCGCTCAGACAGGGGGCGCAGACTATGGCTACACCTTC.

V usage is TRBV19 and J usage is TRBJ2-7; D possibly corresponds to TRBD2 (5 bases). Per germline, CDR1 LNHDA and CDR2 SQIVND (reference sequence). The CDR3 is 14 amino acids. Between the trimmed V and J ends, which lost 4 bases and 2 bases, there was a span of 12 bases. CDR3 DNA sequence: TGTGCCAGTAGTACGTACGGACTTGCCTACGAGCAGTACTTC. Protein sequence: CASSTYGLAYEQYF. The full variable domain, rest sourced from reference TRBV19 and TRBJ2-7, is DGGITQSPKYLFRKEGQNVTLSCEQNLNHDAMYWYRQDPGQGLRLIYYSQIVNDFQKGDIAEGYSVSREKKESFPLTVTSAQKNPTAFYLCASSTYGLAYEQYFGPGTRLTVT.

The rearrangement uses TRBV6-5 and TRBJ2-3; no definite D call. The length of the CDR3 is 14 residues. Germline V lookup: CDR1 MNHEY, CDR2 SVGAGI. V lost 5 bases and J 2 bases, leaving 11 bases between the germline ends. The CDR3 DNA follows: TGTGCCAGCAGTCCGTTACGGGTCACAGATACGCAGTATTTT. It specifies CASSPLRVTDTQYF.

A word on this clone: This sequence may be a read error, since a much larger clone differs from it by one base. Different DNA sequences within this sample yield the same CDR3. The CDR3 reads CASSLTSTDTQYF. In nucleotides, the CDR3 is TGTGCCAGCAGTCTGACTAGCACAGATACGCAGTATTTT. The chain links TRBV27 to TRBJ2-3; no firm D call. The CDR3 runs 13 residues. Deletions cut 5 bases from V and 0 bases from J, with 6 bases between. The V gene's germline CDR1 is MNHEY and CDR2 SMNVEV (reference sequence).

The rearrangement uses TRBV6-5 and TRBJ2-1, with TRBD2 matching over 13 bases. The V and J ends lost 6 bases and 7 bases, in that order; junction bases with no gene match: 3. The CDR3 runs to 14 residues. Germline CDR1 is MNHEY and CDR2 is SVGAGI. The DNA of the CDR3 is TGTGCCAGCAGGGAGGGACTAGCGGGGAATGAGCAGTTCTTC. It encodes CASREGLAGNEQFF.

V usage is TRBV28 and J usage is TRBJ2-3, with 7 bases that match TRBD2. This CDR3 comprises 14 residues. Germline CDR1 and CDR2: MDHEN and SYDVKM. Trimming at V came to 3 bases and at J to 2 bases, leaving 2 bases not matched to a gene. DNA of the CDR3: TGTGCCAGCAGTTTGCTAGCGGACACAGATACGCAGTATTTT. Protein product: CASSLLADTDTQYF.

The chain couples TRBV2 to TRBJ2-7, with D possibly matching TRBD2 (5 bases). Trimming left V 3 bases short and J 5 bases short, with 11 bases between. Germline CDR1 SNHLY, CDR2 FYNNEI. This CDR3 is 13 amino acids long. The CDR3 DNA follows: TGTGCCAGCAGTGACAACGGACTCGACGAGCAGTACTTC. Translated: CASSDNGLDEQYF.

The chain couples TRBV6-6 to TRBJ1-5, with no clear D. V lost 0 bases and J 6 bases, leaving 9 bases between the germline ends. The CDR3 consists of 14 residues. CDR1 is MNHNY and CDR2 is SVGAGI in the germline V gene (reference sequence). The CDR3 sequence is CASSYSTGSQPQHF. The DNA of the CDR3 is TGTGCCAGCAGTTACTCGACCGGGAGTCAGCCCCAGCATTTT.

This clone has only one observation. The chain employs TRBV15 and TRBJ1-5, with 9 positions matching TRBD1. Germline V gives CDR1 LNHNV, CDR2 YYDKDF (reference sequence). The V and J ends lost 2 bases and 3 bases, in that order; junction bases with no gene match: 8. The CDR3 sequence is 17 residues long. The chain's CDR3 is CATSRSTGGVANQPQHF. The CDR3 bases are TGTGCCACCAGCAGATCGACAGGGGGAGTTGCCAATCAGCCCCAGCATTTT.

The rearrangement joins TRBV9 to TRBJ1-4; D is uncertain. In germline, CDR1 is SGDLS, CDR2 YYNGEE. Trimming shortened V by 3 bases and J by 0 bases, and 12 bases separated the two germline ends. The CDR3 runs 16 residues. The CDR3 loop is CASSAGAGATNEKLFF. The CDR3 region has the DNA TGTGCCAGCAGCGCCGGAGCGGGTGCAACTAATGAAAAACTGTTTTTT.

The rearrangement uses TRBV7-9 and TRBJ2-1; D might be TRBD1 (6 bases). Germline CDR1 SEHNR, CDR2 FQNEAQ (reference sequence). V was trimmed by 3 bases and J by 9 bases, leaving 9 bases between them. There are 12 residues in the CDR3. In DNA form, the CDR3 reads TGTGCCAGCAGCTTCGAACAGGGTGAGCAGTTCTTC. It specifies CASSFEQGEQFF.

This chain connects TRBV5-6 to TRBJ1-2; TRBD1 agrees at 10 bases. The CDR3 loop spans 15 amino acids. The germline V gene encodes CDR1 SGHDT and CDR2 YYEEEE. The junction had 7 bases not matched to a gene; V was cut back by 4 bases and J by 4 bases. The CDR3 loop is CASSLDRGPFYGYTF. The CDR3 nucleotides are TGTGCCAGCAGCCTCGACAGGGGGCCTTTCTATGGCTACACCTTC.

The chain joins TRBV4-1 to TRBJ2-7; D not certain. The CDR3 spans 15 residues. The germline gives CDR1 MGHRA, CDR2 YSYEKL. Trimming took off 0 bases at V and 2 bases at J, with 11 bases between the two ends. The CDR3, as DNA: TGCGCCAGCAGCCAAGACGCCAGCATGACCTACGAGCAGTACTTC. Translated: CASSQDASMTYEQYF.

This clone has more than one count but fewer than ten. The V gene is TRBV6-6, the J gene TRBJ2-7; D assignment may be TRBD1 or TRBD2 (5 bases each). The CDR3 covers 14 residues. From germline, CDR1 is MNHNY and CDR2 SVGAGI (reference sequence). Trimming removed 7 bases from V and 0 bases from J, with 13 bases in between. In DNA, the CDR3 is TGTGCCAGCACCCACCGGGACGGCTCCTACGAGCAGTACTTC. It specifies CASTHRDGSYEQYF.

The chain uses TRBV5-4 and TRBJ2-5; 7 nucleotides agree with TRBD1. The CDR3 runs to 18 residues. V dropped 1 base and J dropped 4; count of bases not matched to a gene: 16. Germline lookup yields CDR1 SGHNT and CDR2 YYREEE (reference sequence). For the CDR3, the DNA is TGTGCCAGCAGCTTGATTCTGGGACAGCTGATTCCCCCAGAGACCCAGTACTTC. It codes for CASSLILGQLIPPETQYF.

A word on this clone: The junction and the germline gene differ at one end; a read error may be behind it. The chain links TRBV28 to TRBJ2-7; maybe TRBD1 (6 bases). Germline V gene sequence: CDR1 MDHEN, CDR2 SYDVKM. The CDR3 loop spans 13 amino acids. CDR3: CASSLSRTASADF. The DNA of the CDR3 is TGTGCCAGCAGTTTATCGAGGACAGCCTCTGCGGACTTC.

This chain uses TRBV5-6 with TRBJ2-1; D possibly corresponds to TRBD1 (6 bases). The CDR3 covers 14 residues. With 4 bases removed from V and 7 bases from J, the gap between germline ends came to 15 bases. The germline V gene has CDR1 SGHDT and CDR2 YYEEEE. The CDR3 bases are TGTGCCAGCAGCCTCATACAGGGCGGGAATGAGCAGTTCTTC. It codes for CASSLIQGGNEQFF.

Points on this clone: The identical CDR3 is also encoded by other nucleotide sequences in the sample. The chain links TRBV7-3 to TRBJ2-1; TRBD2 is a possible D gene (5 bases). The CDR3 is 13 amino acids. V was shortened by 5 bases and J by 5 bases, with 10 bases between the two germline ends. Germline-derived CDR1 and CDR2 are SGHTA and FQGTGA. The CDR3 nucleotides read TGTGCCAGCAGCCTCGGACTGCACAATGAGCAGTTCTTC. As protein: CASSLGLHNEQFF.

J is TRBJ1-6 and V is TRBV27; weak D call: TRBD1 (6 bases). The germline CDR1 and CDR2 sequences are MNHEY and SMNVEV (reference sequence). Trimming took 5 bases from V and 7 from J, leaving 18 bases between them. The CDR3 runs 16 residues. The CDR3 reads CASSRVVGAWNSPLHF. CDR3 DNA: TGTGCCAGCAGTCGGGTCGTGGGGGCATGGAATTCACCCCTCCACTTT.